This TCR beta chain comes out of a study of technical replicates of blood from a few donors. Trimming removed 3 bases from V and 4 bases from J, with 18 bases in between. The CDR3 covers 16 residues. From germline, CDR1 is SGHTA and CDR2 FQGTGA. Profiling relied on immunoSEQ multiplex PCR, and the TCRdb table lists in-frame clones only, not all of them. Of over 55,000 clones in the sample, around nine tenths were seen once. The V call is TRBV7-3, the J call TRBJ1-1; tentatively, D is TRBD1 (6 bases). The source material was PBMCs. This TCR came from a human donor in good health. Some clones in this sample may be carry-over from other donors' samples. The DNA of the CDR3 is TGTGCCAGCAGCTTGAATAGACAGGAACGTTTCACTGAAGCTTTCTTT. Protein sequence: CASSLNRQERFTEAFF.